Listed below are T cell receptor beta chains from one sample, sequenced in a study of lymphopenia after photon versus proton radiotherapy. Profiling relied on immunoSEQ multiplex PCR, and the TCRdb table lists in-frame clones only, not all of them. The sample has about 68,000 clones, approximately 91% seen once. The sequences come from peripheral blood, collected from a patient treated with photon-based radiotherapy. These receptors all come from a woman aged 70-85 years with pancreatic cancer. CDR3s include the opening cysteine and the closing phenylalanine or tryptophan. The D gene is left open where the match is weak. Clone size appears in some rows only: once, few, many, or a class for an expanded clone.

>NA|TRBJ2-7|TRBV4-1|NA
CASSQDSEGAYEQYF
TGCGCCAGCAGCCAAGATAGCGAGGGTGCCTACGAGCAGTACTTC
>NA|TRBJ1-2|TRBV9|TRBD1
CASSVGPGERGQGAIAGPNYGYTF
TGTGCCAGCAGCGTAGGCCCGGGCGAGAGGGGACAGGGAGCCATCGCGGGTCCTAACTATGGCTACACCTTC
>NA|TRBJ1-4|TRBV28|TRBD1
CASSLPGTGAEKLFF
TGTGCCAGCAGCCTACCCGGGACAGGGGCTGAAAAACTGTTTTTT
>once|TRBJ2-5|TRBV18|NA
CASSPNGETQYF
TGTGCCAGCTCACCAAATGGAGAGACCCAGTACTTC
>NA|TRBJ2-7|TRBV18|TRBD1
CASSPSRDRPYEQYF
TGTGCCAGCTCACCGAGCCGGGACAGACCCTACGAGCAGTACTTC
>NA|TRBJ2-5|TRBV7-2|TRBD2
CASSLATSGRETQYF
TGTGCCAGCAGCTTAGCGACTAGCGGGCGGGAGACCCAGTACTTC
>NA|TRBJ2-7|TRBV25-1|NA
CASSEGETGLYEQYF
TGTGCCAGCAGTGAGGGAGAGACAGGACTGTACGAGCAGTACTTC
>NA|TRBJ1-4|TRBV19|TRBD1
CASRDRRTNEKLFF
TGTGCCAGTAGGGACAGGCGGACTAATGAAAAACTGTTTTTT
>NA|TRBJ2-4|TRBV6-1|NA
CASSESSNIQYF
TGTGCCAGCAGTGAAAGCAGCAACATTCAGTACTTC
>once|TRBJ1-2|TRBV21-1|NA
CASSKRSAGKKAYGYTF
TGTGCCAGCAGCAAACGATCGGCGGGGAAAAAGGCCTATGGCTACACCTTC
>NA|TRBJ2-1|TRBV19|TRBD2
CASSIGLAGLYNEQFF
TGTGCCAGTAGTATAGGACTAGCGGGACTCTACAATGAGCAGTTCTTC
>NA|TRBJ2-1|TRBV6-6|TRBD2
CASSNGLAGAANEQFF
TGTGCCAGCAGTAACGGACTAGCGGGGGCAGCCAATGAGCAGTTCTTC
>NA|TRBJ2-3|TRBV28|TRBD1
CASSLSGVGTGGTDTQYF
TGTGCCAGCAGTTTATCGGGAGTCGGGACAGGGGGCACAGATACGCAGTATTTT
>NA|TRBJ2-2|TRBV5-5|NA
CASSLMFAGTGELFF
TGTGCCAGCAGCTTGATGTTTGCGGGGACCGGGGAGCTGTTTTTT
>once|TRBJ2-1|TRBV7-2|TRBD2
CASSAGTSGRGEQFF
TGTGCCAGCAGCGCAGGGACTAGCGGGAGGGGTGAGCAGTTCTTC
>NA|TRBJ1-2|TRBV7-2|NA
CASSLAGDYGYTF
TGTGCCAGCAGCTTAGCAGGGGACTATGGCTACACCTTC
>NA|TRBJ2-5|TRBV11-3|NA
CASSLGFRGEETQYF
TGTGCCAGCAGCTTAGGTTTCAGGGGCGAAGAGACCCAGTACTTC
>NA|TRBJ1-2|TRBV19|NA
CATRATGPNYGYTF
TGTGCCACCCGGGCGACAGGCCCTAACTATGGCTACACCTTC
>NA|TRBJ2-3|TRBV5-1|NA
CASSLQVGRTDTQYF
TGCGCCAGCAGCTTGCAGGTTGGTCGAACAGATACGCAGTATTTT
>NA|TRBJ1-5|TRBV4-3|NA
CASSQDAYSNQPQHF
TGCGCCAGCAGCCAAGATGCCTATAGCAATCAGCCCCAGCATTTT
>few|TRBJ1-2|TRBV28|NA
CASHKRRSWGYTF
TGTGCCAGCCACAAACGCAGGTCCTGGGGCTACACCTTC
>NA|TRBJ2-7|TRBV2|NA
CASVSGSPYEQYF
TGTGCCAGTGTATCGGGATCTCCCTACGAGCAGTACTTC
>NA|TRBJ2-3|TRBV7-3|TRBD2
CASSNGAGSTDTQYF
TGTGCCAGCAGCAACGGAGCGGGAAGCACAGATACGCAGTATTTT
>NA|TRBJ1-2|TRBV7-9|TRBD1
CASSLEVRGPNGYTF
TGTGCCAGCAGCTTAGAGGTGAGGGGGCCCAATGGCTACACCTTC
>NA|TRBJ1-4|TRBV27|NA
CASSSNRGEKLFF
TGTGCCAGCAGTTCCAATCGGGGAGAAAAACTGTTTTTT
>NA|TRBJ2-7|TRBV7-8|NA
CASSPRREGEQYF
TGTGCCAGCAGCCCCCGTCGGGAAGGGGAGCAGTACTTC
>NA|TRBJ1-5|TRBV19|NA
CASSPVWNSNQPQHF
TGTGCCAGTAGCCCTGTGTGGAATAGCAATCAGCCCCAGCATTTT
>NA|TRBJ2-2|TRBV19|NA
CASSIQGNTGELFF
TGTGCCAGTAGTATTCAGGGGAACACCGGGGAGCTGTTTTTT
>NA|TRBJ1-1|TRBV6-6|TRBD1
CASNVLQGARTEAFF
TGTGCCAGCAACGTACTTCAGGGGGCGCGGACTGAAGCTTTCTTT
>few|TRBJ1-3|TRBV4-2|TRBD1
CASSQESSRDRGYF
TGTGCCAGCAGCCAAGAGAGCAGCCGGGACAGGGGGTATTTT
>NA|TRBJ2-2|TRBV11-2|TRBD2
CASSKRGAGVTGELFF
TGTGCCAGCAGCAAGCGGGGAGCGGGAGTCACCGGGGAGCTGTTTTTT
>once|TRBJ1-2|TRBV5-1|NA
CASSLGSGSNYGYTF
TGCGCCAGCAGCTTGGGTAGCGGGAGTAACTATGGCTACACCTTC
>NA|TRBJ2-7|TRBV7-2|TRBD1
CASSLSQGLSYEQYF
TGTGCCAGCAGCTTATCACAGGGGTTATCCTACGAGCAGTACTTC
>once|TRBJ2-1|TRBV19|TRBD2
CASSPTSGTLSSYNEQFF
TGTGCCAGTAGTCCGACTAGCGGGACCCTTAGCTCCTACAATGAGCAGTTCTTC
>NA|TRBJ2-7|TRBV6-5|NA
CASSRGYEQYF
TGTGCCAGCAGTCGAGGTTACGAGCAGTACTTC
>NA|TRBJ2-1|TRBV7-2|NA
CASSLRLGEQFF
TGTGCCAGCAGCCTGAGACTAGGTGAGCAGTTCTTC
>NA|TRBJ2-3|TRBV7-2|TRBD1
CASSRDRAGDTQYF
TGTGCCAGCAGCAGGGACAGGGCGGGAGATACGCAGTATTTT
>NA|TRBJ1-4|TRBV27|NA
CASSKGTTNEKLFF
TGTGCCAGCAGTAAAGGGACAACTAATGAAAAACTGTTTTTT
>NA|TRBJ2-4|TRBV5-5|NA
CASSLMGERNIQYF
TGTGCCAGCAGCTTAATGGGGGAACGGAACATTCAGTACTTC
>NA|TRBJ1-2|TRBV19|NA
CASSLRGDYGYTF
TGTGCCAGTAGTCTCCGTGGGGACTATGGCTACACCTTC
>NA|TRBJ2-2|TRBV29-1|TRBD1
CSVEWDRGKTGELFF
TGCAGCGTTGAATGGGACAGGGGGAAAACCGGGGAGCTGTTTTTT
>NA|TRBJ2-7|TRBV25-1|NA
CASTPRGPPNEQYF
TGTGCCAGCACTCCGAGGGGTCCGCCCAACGAGCAGTACTTC
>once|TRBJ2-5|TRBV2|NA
CASSAGFRRGETQYF
TGTGCCAGCAGTGCGGGATTCCGACGTGGGGAGACCCAGTACTTC
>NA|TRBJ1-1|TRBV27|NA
CASRPQSGYTEAFF
TGTGCCAGCAGACCACAATCGGGATACACTGAAGCTTTCTTT
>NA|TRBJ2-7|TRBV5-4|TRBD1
CASSSPGQGYEQYF
TGTGCCAGCAGCTCACCGGGACAGGGTTACGAGCAGTACTTC
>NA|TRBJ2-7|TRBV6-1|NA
CASRSKGDGREQYF
TGTGCCAGCAGATCAAAGGGGGACGGACGCGAGCAGTACTTC
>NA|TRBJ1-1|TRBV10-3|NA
CAISESSSSTEAFF
TGTGCCATCAGTGAGTCGTCCAGTTCCACTGAAGCTTTCTTT
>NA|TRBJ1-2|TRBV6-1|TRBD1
CASSERLRTTGEGGYTF
TGTGCCAGCAGCGAAAGACTCCGGACCACAGGGGAGGGAGGCTACACCTTC
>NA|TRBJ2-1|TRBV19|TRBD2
CASAGLAGGPSSYNEQFF
TGTGCCAGTGCGGGACTAGCGGGAGGACCAAGCTCCTACAATGAGCAGTTCTTC
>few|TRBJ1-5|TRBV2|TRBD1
CASKGAENQPQHF
TGTGCCAGCAAGGGGGCAGAAAATCAGCCCCAGCATTTT